Listed below are T cell receptor beta chains from one sample, sequenced in a study of monozygotic twins with inflammatory bowel disease. TCRdb derives one entry per CDR3 protein from the 5' RACE reads, leaving out DNA. The listing records 95,000 to 110,000 distinct CDR3 sequences. The specimen was blood. The receptors were gathered from a human donor with ulcerative colitis or Crohn's disease, or a healthy co-twin of an affected twin (not recorded which). Each CDR3 is given with its conserved first and last residue.

j_call v_call cdr3_aa
TRBJ1-2 TRBV14 CASSPIGGAGGYTF
TRBJ2-7 TRBV5-1 CASSVDSYEQYF
TRBJ2-7 TRBV18 CASSPREGYEQYF
TRBJ1-3 TRBV19 CASSPRGQTISGNTIYF
TRBJ2-7 TRBV7-2 CASSLWDGPYEQYF
TRBJ2-2 TRBV6-1 CASSVEGAIAGELFF
TRBJ2-4 TRBV11-2 CASSAGLAGGPTYKNIQYF
TRBJ1-2 TRBV28 CASGRRTANYGYTF
TRBJ2-5 TRBV9 CASSEGLAGGQETQYF
TRBJ2-1 TRBV5-1 CASSPGLADTLGEFF
TRBJ2-1 TRBV20-1 CSAPGGRARSYNEQFF
TRBJ2-7 TRBV6-5 CASSMGRLPSGLAGVPLTYEQYF
TRBJ2-1 TRBV10-3 CAISEMTEQFF
TRBJ2-2 TRBV12-3/TRBV12-4 CASSSWTGRGGELFF
TRBJ2-3 TRBV7-2 CASSLNPSGSTDTQYF
TRBJ1-5 TRBV5-1 CASSLEGNNQPQHF
TRBJ2-5 TRBV6-6 CASSPGGSQETQYF
TRBJ2-2 TRBV24-1 CATSDFRVTGELFF
TRBJ1-5 TRBV7-8 CASRPGGGRNNQPQHF
TRBJ1-1 TRBV6-2/TRBV6-3 CASSSPDRGLFGTEAFF
TRBJ2-3 TRBV4-3 CASSQDGGRDTQYF
TRBJ1-5 TRBV20-1 CSARSQGSVNQPQHF
TRBJ1-4 TRBV20-1 CSGGAGEKLFF
TRBJ1-1 TRBV7-2 CASSLLSLGEAFF
TRBJ1-2 TRBV20-1 CSASRQGTSYGYTF
TRBJ2-2 TRBV5-1 CASSAGALNTGELFF
TRBJ2-1 TRBV28 CASTTSPILNEQFF
TRBJ1-2 TRBV5-1 CASSLLVRTDYGYTF
TRBJ2-5 TRBV11-2 CASSRGRGETQYF
TRBJ2-7 TRBV4-3 CASSQEVVGTSTYEQYF
TRBJ1-4 TRBV5-6 CASSLAGFQEKLFF
TRBJ2-7 TRBV9 CASSVGQFSYEQYF
TRBJ2-3 TRBV3-1 CASSQDGSSDTQYF
TRBJ2-3 TRBV9 CASSAPWGAGDTQYF
TRBJ2-7 TRBV18 CASSPNFTSGRTYEQYF
TRBJ1-3 TRBV2 CASSQSDRAGNTIYF
TRBJ1-1 TRBV27 CASSSDPRGFKLNTEAFF
TRBJ1-1 TRBV6-1 CASSGAGGGTEAFF
TRBJ2-7 TRBV5-6 CASSTDRDSYEQYF
TRBJ2-2 TRBV20-1 CSASRQRNTGELFF
TRBJ1-5 TRBV20-1 CSALRAPLSNQPQHF